Given below is one T cell receptor (beta chain) in context. The data belong to a study of OX40 agonist ivuxolimab in advanced cancers. The CDR3 is made up of 17 amino acids. Germline-derived CDR1 and CDR2 are SQVTM and ANQGSEA. V gave up 1 base and J gave up 7 bases, with 22 bases separating them. The data were produced by immunoSEQ multiplex PCR, yet TCRdb's version contains in-frame clones alone and is incomplete. Of fewer than 95,000 clones in the sample, 80% to 90% were seen once. Blood specimens came from baseline, cycle 4 day 1, and cycle 7 day 1. This TCR was recovered from an adult with an advanced solid tumor such as melanoma, head and neck, liver or kidney cancer. The chain has TRBV29-1 and TRBJ1-4; D is uncertain. The sequencing used CD4+ or CD8+ T cells sorted from blood, collected in a trial of the OX40 agonist ivuxolimab. The CDR3 DNA reads TGCAGCGTTGAAGCACCATGGGTTGCAGTTGCGGGTGAAAAACTGTTTTTT. It specifies CSVEAPWVAVAGEKLFF.